Shown below are 2 T cell receptor beta chains from a single sample sequenced in a study of blood T cell repertoires in COVID-19. Clones were read by immunoSEQ multiplex PCR, and TCRdb kept only the in-frame ones, dropping some. The sample lists fewer than 400,000 clones; 85% to 90% were seen once. The sample taken for sequencing was PBMCs or T cells enriched from blood (not recorded which). The receptors derive from a man aged 25-45 years who had recovered from COVID-19.

This clone came up once. This chain uses TRBV5-4 with TRBJ2-7; D perhaps matches TRBD2 (7 bases). V gave up 5 bases and J gave up 2 bases, with 32 bases separating them. This CDR3 is built from 20 residues. CDR1 is SGHNT, CDR2 YYREEE, per germline (reference sequence). CDR3 residues: CASSPKGLRGGAGVTYEQYF. In nucleotides, the CDR3 is TGTGCCAGCAGTCCCAAGGGGTTGCGTGGGGGGGCAGGGGTGACCTACGAGCAGTACTTC.

This chain uses TRBV5-4 with TRBJ1-1; no clear D. With 4 bases removed from V and 1 base from J, the gap between germline ends came to 11 bases. Germline-derived CDR1 and CDR2 are SGHNT and YYREEE (reference sequence). The CDR3 runs 14 residues. The CDR3 protein is CASSPEGRNTEAFF. The CDR3 DNA reads TGTGCCAGCAGCCCCGAGGGCAGGAACACTGAAGCTTTCTTT.